The next 28 T cell receptor beta chains were all read from a single sample in a study of blood T cell repertoires in COVID-19. Only in-frame clones appear in the TCRdb table, and some are missing; sequencing was by immunoSEQ multiplex PCR. The data hold 130,000 or so clones, with 65% to 85% observed a single time. The sequenced sample was peripheral blood. These TCRs come from an elderly woman with acute or convalescent COVID-19.

This sequence joins TRBV30 and TRBJ1-3, with no clear D. Trimming cost V 5 bases and J 0 bases, with 8 bases left between them. This CDR3 has 13 amino acids. Germline V gene lookup returns CDR1 GTSNPN and CDR2 SVGIG (reference sequence). Written as DNA, the CDR3 is TGTGCCTGGGCCGCGTTCTCTGGAAACACCATATATTTT. Translating gives CAWAAFSGNTIYF.

The chain uses TRBV7-9 and TRBJ2-1, with D perhaps matching TRBD2 (6 bases). Per the germline V gene, CDR1 is SEHNR and CDR2 is FQNEAQ (reference sequence). Trimming cost V 0 bases and J 6 bases, with 15 bases left between them. The CDR3 has 16 amino acids. The DNA of the CDR3 is TGTGCCAGCAGCTTAGCAGGCCGGGGGTCTGGCAATGAGCAGTTCTTC. Its protein is CASSLAGRGSGNEQFF.

The rearrangement links TRBV5-6 to TRBJ1-1, with a weak D call TRBD1 (5 bases). CDR1 SGHDT and CDR2 YYEEEE come from the germline V gene. The CDR3 length is 15 residues. Trimming left V 0 bases short and J 0 bases short, with 9 bases between. The CDR3 is CASSLDVGLNTEAFF. The CDR3 DNA is TGTGCCAGCAGCTTGGATGTGGGGCTGAACACTGAAGCTTTCTTT.

The count of this clone is one. The CDR3 DNA is TGTGCCAGTAGGCCGGGGGGCCGAGAGACCCAGTACTTC. Protein sequence: CASRPGGRETQYF. The gene calls are TRBV19 and TRBJ2-5; a weak D match, TRBD2 (7 bases). This CDR3 has 13 amino acids. Trimming shortened V by 6 bases and J by 4 bases, and 12 bases separated the two germline ends. Germline CDR1 LNHDA, CDR2 SQIVND (reference sequence).

This clone turned up a few times. The V and J genes are TRBV7-9 and TRBJ2-1, with D possibly matching TRBD1 (5 bases). Germline V gene sequence: CDR1 SEHNR, CDR2 FQNEAQ (reference sequence). CDR3 size: 16 residues. The ends were cut back, 5 bases at V and 4 bases at J, with 18 bases in the middle. The CDR3 DNA reads as TGTGCCAGCAGCCCCCCTCGGGTGCGGACATACAATGAGCAGTTCTTC. Its protein is CASSPPRVRTYNEQFF. Filled out from reference TRBV7-9 and TRBJ2-1, the complete variable domain reads DTGVSQNPRHKITKRGQNVTFRCDPISEHNRLYWYRQTLGQGPEFLTYFQNEAQLEKSRLLSDRFSAERPKGSFSTLEIQRTEQGDSAMYLCASSPPRVRTYNEQFFGPGTRLTVL.

This clone was detected only once. The V call is TRBV3-1 (or the pseudogene TRBV3-2), the J call TRBJ2-7; 7 nucleotides match TRBD2. Germline V gene lookup returns CDR1 LGHDT and CDR2 YNNKEL (reference sequence). CDR3 length: 15 residues. With V trimmed by 1 base and J by 3 bases, 6 bases remained unmatched. Here the CDR3 DNA reads TGTGCCAGCAGCCAAGCTGCAGCGGGGAACTACGAGCAGTACTTC. It encodes CASSQAAAGNYEQYF.

This chain connects TRBV7-9 to TRBJ1-1; unclear D gene. CDR3 length: 12 amino acids. Germline V gene sequence: CDR1 SEHNR, CDR2 FQNEAQ (reference sequence). V lost 4 bases, J lost 8 bases, and 11 bases lay in between. The CDR3 here is CASSSGRGEAFF. CDR3 DNA: TGTGCCAGCAGCTCCGGTCGGGGAGAAGCTTTCTTT.

V usage is TRBV18 and J usage is TRBJ2-7, with TRBD2 identical over 10 bases. Germline loops: CDR1 KGHSH, CDR2 LQKENI. The CDR3 runs 15 residues. With V trimmed by 6 bases and J by 2 bases, 7 bases remained unmatched. This CDR3 reads CASSGSGGFTYEQYF. CDR3 DNA sequence: TGTGCCAGCTCGGGTAGCGGGGGGTTTACCTACGAGCAGTACTTC.

The chain recombines TRBV5-1 with TRBJ1-4, with 9 bases fitting TRBD1. Germline V gives CDR1 SGHRS, CDR2 YFSETQ. J was trimmed by 8 bases and V by 0 bases; bases with no gene match: 5. This CDR3 is built from 15 residues. Here the CDR3 reads CASSLGDRDHEKLFF. The CDR3, as DNA: TGCGCCAGCAGCTTGGGGGACAGGGACCACGAAAAACTGTTTTTT.

The chain carries TRBV18 and TRBJ2-7, with 9 positions matching TRBD2. Germline CDR1 and CDR2: KGHSH and LQKENI. The CDR3 is 14 amino acids. Trimming removed 3 bases from V and 2 bases from J; junction bases left unmatched: 2. CDR3 coding DNA: TGTGCCAGCTCACCTAGCGGGGGTACCTACGAGCAGTACTTC. This sequence encodes CASSPSGGTYEQYF.

V and J are TRBV7-9 and TRBJ2-5; 10 nucleotides agree with TRBD2. V shed 2 bases and J 7 bases; nucleotides not matched to a gene: 10. CDR3 length: 16 residues. Germline lookup yields CDR1 SEHNR and CDR2 FQNEAQ (reference sequence). CDR3 sequence reads: CASSLSSGGLQWTQYF. As DNA, the CDR3 is TGTGCCAGCAGCTTAAGTAGCGGGGGGCTTCAATGGACCCAGTACTTC.

This clone has just a few counts. CDR3 in amino acids: CASSFPLAGAYEQYF. The DNA of the CDR3 is TGTGCCAGCAGCTTCCCCTTGGCGGGGGCCTACGAGCAGTACTTC. The genes are TRBV11-2 and TRBJ2-7; 7 nucleotides agree with TRBD2. Germline V gene sequence: CDR1 SGHAT, CDR2 FQNNGV. The CDR3 runs to 15 residues. V was pared by 3 bases and J by 2 bases, with 7 bases of the junction left unmatched.

This clone was counted a single time. The chain joins TRBV6-5 to TRBJ1-1; D not certain. The germline V and J ends were trimmed by 5 bases and 1 base, with 8 bases remaining between them. Germline V CDR1 and CDR2: MNHEY, SVGAGI. CDR3 length equals 13 residues. The CDR3 is CASSPHKNTEAFF. CDR3 sequence (DNA): TGTGCCAGCAGTCCGCACAAGAACACTGAAGCTTTCTTT.

CDR3 amino acids: CSVEGLRGQATEAFF. The CDR3 coding sequence is TGCAGCGTTGAGGGTCTCAGGGGGCAGGCCACTGAAGCTTTCTTT. The V gene is TRBV29-1, the J gene TRBJ1-1; 8 bases fit TRBD1. Germline V gives CDR1 SQVTM, CDR2 ANQGSEA. The CDR3 consists of 15 residues. The V and J ends lost 3 bases and 4 bases, in that order; junction bases with no gene match: 10.

The chain has TRBV5-5 and TRBJ1-2, with a weak D call TRBD1 (6 bases). Germline loops: CDR1 SGHKS, CDR2 YYEKEE (reference sequence). The CDR3 consists of 19 residues. V was clipped by 3 bases and J by 3 bases, with 27 bases between them. CDR3 in amino acids: CASSSRGGPRGARDYGYTF. CDR3 DNA: TGTGCCAGCAGCTCCCGCGGGGGGCCCCGGGGGGCGCGAGACTATGGCTACACCTTC.

J is TRBJ2-2 and V is TRBV4-3, with 10 positions matching TRBD2. V shed 3 bases and J 3 bases; nucleotides not matched to a gene: 7. The V gene's germline CDR1 is LGHNA and CDR2 YSLEER. This CDR3 contains 17 residues. The CDR3 reads CASSHPRTSGDTGELFF. DNA of the CDR3: TGCGCCAGCAGCCACCCACGGACTAGCGGTGACACCGGGGAGCTGTTTTTT.

The V gene is TRBV2, the J gene TRBJ1-6; 9 bases map to TRBD1. The CDR3 covers 17 residues. Per the germline V gene, CDR1 is SNHLY and CDR2 is FYNNEI. After removal of 6 bases from V and 2 bases from J, the junction contained 8 bases not matched to a gene. CDR3 in DNA: TGTGCCAGCAGCCAAGGCACAGGGGGCCCCTATAATTCACCCCTCCACTTT. The encoded protein is CASSQGTGGPYNSPLHF.

The chain combines TRBV6-2 or TRBV6-3 with TRBJ1-2, with D unclear. CDR1 is MNHEY, CDR2 SVGEGT, per germline. This CDR3 has 12 amino acids. The V end lost 2 bases, the J end lost 4 bases, and 5 bases lay between the germline ends. DNA for the CDR3: TGTGCCAGCAGTTACATGGCCTATGGCTACACCTTC. Translating gives CASSYMAYGYTF.

In regard to this clone: At the DNA level, this CDR3 is encoded by other sequences in the same sample as well. This chain joins TRBV19 and TRBJ1-5; D is undetermined. The CDR3 covers 14 residues. Germline V gene lookup returns CDR1 LNHDA and CDR2 SQIVND (reference sequence). Deletions cut 3 bases from V and 2 bases from J, with 8 bases between. The CDR3 is CASSIRTGNQPQHF. CDR3 sequence (DNA): TGTGCCAGTAGTATTAGAACAGGCAATCAGCCCCAGCATTTT.

This rearrangement joins TRBV3-1 (or the pseudogene TRBV3-2) to TRBJ2-7, with 15 bases matching TRBD2. Trimming cost V 5 bases and J 3 bases; bases outside gene matches: 14. The CDR3 runs 19 residues. Germline assignment: CDR1 LGHDT and CDR2 YNNKEL (reference sequence). The CDR3 is CASSGSGTSGRPLDYEQYF. As DNA, the CDR3 is TGTGCCAGCAGCGGCTCCGGGACTAGCGGGAGGCCCCTCGACTACGAGCAGTACTTC.

V and J are TRBV4-1 and TRBJ1-4; TRBD1 is a possible D gene (6 bases). CDR1 is MGHRA and CDR2 is YSYEKL in the germline V gene. V lost 3 bases and J lost 8, with 16 bases in between. The CDR3 runs 15 residues. The CDR3 loop is CASSQTQGGKEKLFF. The CDR3 nucleotides are TGCGCCAGCAGCCAGACACAGGGAGGGAAAGAAAAACTGTTTTTT.

This CDR3 is CASSPDSQTQYF. The DNA for the CDR3 is TGTGCCAGCAGCCCCGACAGCCAGACCCAGTACTTC. This chain connects TRBV11-3 to TRBJ2-5, with D possibly matching TRBD1 (5 bases). CDR3 size: 12 residues. The germline gives CDR1 SGHNT, CDR2 YENEEA. Deletions cut 5 bases from V and 6 bases from J, with 10 bases between.

The gene calls are TRBV10-3 and TRBJ1-5; 9 bases align to TRBD1. The V segment lost 0 bases and the J segment 1 base; nucleotides outside the gene matches: 4. Germline CDR1 and CDR2: ENHRY and SYGVKD. The CDR3 is 17 residues long. CDR3 nucleotides: TGTGCCATCAGTGAGTCGACAGGGGGACGAAGCAATCAGCCCCAGCATTTT. Translation: CAISESTGGRSNQPQHF.

This rearrangement joins TRBV5-5 to TRBJ1-1; 7 nucleotides align to TRBD1. CDR3 length: 13 residues. The germline V gene has CDR1 SGHKS and CDR2 YYEKEE (reference sequence). V lost 4 bases, J lost 11 bases, and 11 bases stayed unmatched. The CDR3 DNA reads TGTGCCAGCAGCATTGGCGACAGGGTCTGGGCTTTCTTT. Translating it yields CASSIGDRVWAFF.

The gene calls are TRBV7-9 and TRBJ2-3; D perhaps matches TRBD1 (5 bases). Germline V CDR1 and CDR2: SEHNR, FQNEAQ (reference sequence). Trimming cost V 2 bases and J 4 bases, with 25 bases left between them. CDR3 length: 19 amino acids. The CDR3 loop is CASSLNRAKLGESADTQYF. The CDR3 bases are TGTGCCAGCAGCTTAAATCGTGCGAAATTAGGGGAATCCGCAGATACGCAGTATTTT.

The rearrangement uses TRBV6-5 and TRBJ2-6, with 7 nucleotides matching TRBD1. This CDR3 is built from 14 residues. The V gene's germline CDR1 is MNHEY and CDR2 SVGAGI. V dropped 7 bases and J dropped 7; count of bases not matched to a gene: 7. This chain's CDR3 is CASNPGQTANVLTF. DNA of the CDR3: TGTGCCAGCAACCCGGGACAGACAGCCAACGTCCTGACTTTC.

The rearrangement joins TRBV27 to TRBJ1-3; D is unclear. This CDR3 spans 15 amino acids. Trimming removed 6 bases at V and 0 bases at J, with 12 bases between. Germline assignment: CDR1 MNHEY and CDR2 SMNVEV (reference sequence). The DNA of the CDR3 is TGTGCCAGCAGCCAAACGAGGAGCTCTGGAAACACCATATATTTT. It specifies CASSQTRSSGNTIYF.

The J gene is TRBJ1-1, the V gene TRBV3-1 (or the pseudogene TRBV3-2); 8 bases are shared with TRBD1. Germline CDR1 is LGHDT and CDR2 is YNNKEL (reference sequence). Trimming removed 6 bases from V and 4 bases from J; junction bases left unmatched: 13. This CDR3 comprises 16 residues. DNA of the CDR3: TGTGCCAGCAGAACAAGTCTACAGGGGGGGACCACTGAAGCTTTCTTT. Translated: CASRTSLQGGTTEAFF.